This is a list of T cell receptor beta chains from one sample in a study of Ad26.COV2.S vaccination and SARS-CoV-2 variants. The protocol was immunoSEQ multiplex PCR, while the TCRdb copy is restricted to in-frame clones and leaves out a portion. The table lists a few hundred thousand clones, roughly 90% of them singletons. The source material was peripheral blood, sampled in a trial of Ad26.COV2.S vaccine versus placebo. The receptors derive from a person aged 18-65 years who received the Ad26.COV2.S COVID-19 vaccine or a placebo. The CDR3 runs from the conserved cysteine through the conserved F or W. A D gene is named only where the DNA matches it firmly.

cdr3_aa cdr3_nt j_call d_call v_call
CASSWTPPGGAIPGDTIYF TGTGCCAGCAGCTGGACTCCACCAGGGGGTGCAATTCCGGGCGACACCATATATTTT TRBJ1-3 TRBD1 TRBV11-2
CASSEMDYGYTF TGTGCCAGCAGCGAGATGGACTATGGCTACACCTTC TRBJ1-2 - TRBV11-1
CASIETNTGELFF TGTGCCAGCATAGAGACGAACACCGGGGAGCTGTTTTTT TRBJ2-2 - TRBV2
CASSLPRTGSNEQFF TGTGCCAGCAGTTTACCCAGGACAGGGTCCAATGAGCAGTTCTTC TRBJ2-1 TRBD1 TRBV28
CASSTSSYEQYF TGTGCCAGCAGCACTAGCTCCTACGAGCAGTACTTC TRBJ2-7 - TRBV7-2
CASSDLAGGQVEQFF TGTGCCAGCAGTGACTTAGCGGGAGGGCAAGTTGAGCAGTTCTTC TRBJ2-1 TRBD2 TRBV6-4
CASSLEEAGAGELFF TGTGCCAGCAGCTTAGAGGAGGCGGGAGCCGGGGAGCTGTTTTTT TRBJ2-2 TRBD2 TRBV7-2
CASSPQFGELFF TGTGCCAGCAGTCCTCAGTTCGGGGAGCTGTTTTTT TRBJ2-2 - TRBV28
CAWSVEGDQPQHF TGTGCCTGGAGTGTCGAGGGGGATCAGCCCCAGCATTTT TRBJ1-5 - TRBV30
CASSLPQSNYGYTF TGTGCCAGCAGCTTACCCCAGTCAAACTATGGCTACACCTTC TRBJ1-2 - TRBV7-9
CASSQALGQGSYEQYF TGTGCCAGCAGCCAAGCCCTCGGACAGGGATCCTACGAGCAGTACTTC TRBJ2-7 TRBD1 TRBV4-2
CASSYSRGTGELFF TGTGCCAGCAGTTACTCGCGGGGAACCGGGGAGCTGTTTTTT TRBJ2-2 - TRBV6-5
CASRPGTGYYEQYF TGTGCCAGCAGGCCCGGGACAGGCTACTACGAGCAGTACTTC TRBJ2-7 - TRBV21-1